This paragraph reports one T cell receptor beta chain. Antigen specificity is unknown. Assay used: immunoSEQ multiplex PCR; TCRdb lists only in-frame clones, some missing. The sample carries just over 150,000 clones, more than 85% recorded once. Pooling of second doses given at about 4 or about 12 weeks was done. Germline trimming cut 3 bases from V and 5 bases from J; bases unmatched to any gene: 10. The CDR3 extends over 16 amino acids. The V gene's germline CDR1 is KGHSH and CDR2 LQKENI. The sample is drawn from a study of T cell responses to AZD1222 COVID-19 vaccine. Study observations and caveats: Nearly half of unique spike-specific TCRs reportedly avoided B.1.351 and B.1.1.7 mutated regions. Compared with day 0, the breadth and depth of the Spike-specific TCR repertoire rose significantly after two doses of AZD1222.

Material: peripheral blood, obtained 28 days after the second AZD1222 dose. The chain combines TRBV18 with TRBJ2-4, with 7 bases lining up with TRBD1. This clonotype was sampled from an adult who received the AZD1222 COVID-19 vaccine. CDR3 sequence: CASSPSTGRGQNIQYF. The CDR3 DNA follows: TGTGCCAGCTCACCTTCGACAGGAAGGGGGCAAAACATTCAGTACTTC.